This passage covers 21 T cell receptor beta chains from one sample sequenced in a study of response to subunit inactivated influenza vaccine. TCRdb reprocessed the RT-PCR reads with MiXCR, giving one entry per CDR3 protein. Of roughly 670,000 distinct CDR3 sequences in the sample, roughly 15% are singletons; the top ten hold 7.5% to 8%. The material sequenced was PBMCs from blood, taken 14 to 15 days before vaccination. The receptor set was obtained from a man aged 50-60 years who received an inactivated influenza vaccine.

The V call is TRBV9, the J call TRBJ2-2; 9 bases fit TRBD2. This CDR3 spans 16 amino acids. From germline, CDR1 is SGDLS and CDR2 YYNGEE. Unmatched junction bases numbered 5, after V lost 5 bases and J lost 0 bases. The CDR3, as DNA: TGTGCCAGCAGGTTTGCTAGCGGGACGAACACCGGGGAGCTGTTTTTT. It yields the protein CASRFASGTNTGELFF.

The chain carries TRBV5-5 and TRBJ2-1; perhaps TRBD1 as D (6 bases). The CDR3 consists of 15 residues. V was shortened by 7 bases and J by 0 bases, with 14 bases between the two germline ends. Per germline, CDR1 SGHKS and CDR2 YYEKEE (reference sequence). The CDR3 reads CASFKGGHSYNEQFF. CDR3 coding DNA: TGTGCCAGCTTTAAAGGGGGTCACTCCTACAATGAGCAGTTCTTC. The full variable domain, its missing parts supplied by reference TRBV5-5 and TRBJ2-1, is DAGVTQSPTHLIKTRGQQVTLRCSPISGHKSVSWYQQVLGQGPQFIFQYYEKEERGRGNFPDRFSARQFPNYSSELNVNALLLGDSALYLCASFKGGHSYNEQFFGPGTRLTVL.

The chain links TRBV28 to TRBJ1-1; D perhaps matches TRBD1 (6 bases). V lost 7 bases, J lost 0 bases, and 18 bases lay in between. Germline CDR1 MDHEN, CDR2 SYDVKM. The CDR3 spans 16 residues. In nucleotides, the CDR3 is TGTGCCAGCAACCCTGAGGGACATCGCATGAACACTGAAGCTTTCTTT. Encoded protein: CASNPEGHRMNTEAFF.

In its sample, this clonotype was seen a few times. The chain uses TRBV27 and TRBJ1-2, with D maybe TRBD1 (6 bases). Trimming took 0 bases from V and 6 from J, leaving 11 bases between them. The CDR3 has 14 amino acids. Per the germline V gene, CDR1 is MNHEY and CDR2 is SMNVEV (reference sequence). In nucleotides, the CDR3 is TGTGCCAGCAGTTTATCTACAGGGCTTGATGGCTACACCTTC. This translates into CASSLSTGLDGYTF.

The rearrangement links TRBV7-3 to TRBJ2-5; 7 bases are a match to TRBD2. CDR3 length: 13 amino acids. After removal of 5 bases from V and 5 bases from J, the junction contained 5 bases not matched to a gene. Germline assignment: CDR1 SGHTA and CDR2 FQGTGA. The CDR3 sequence: CASSPTSSETQYF. In DNA form, the CDR3 reads TGTGCCAGCAGCCCGACTAGCTCCGAGACCCAGTACTTC.

The V and J genes are TRBV5-1 and TRBJ2-3, with 10 bases lining up with TRBD2. CDR1 is SGHRS and CDR2 is YFSETQ in the germline V gene. CDR3 length: 16 residues. Trimming took 4 bases from V and 4 from J; bases not matched to a gene: 9. CDR3: CASSGGLAGGPDTQYF. The CDR3 nucleotides read TGCGCCAGCAGCGGGGGCTTAGCGGGGGGACCAGATACGCAGTATTTT.

This clonotype came up a few times. V and J are TRBV6-2 or TRBV6-3 and TRBJ1-5; D gene unclear. V was clipped by 5 bases and J by 6 bases, with 17 bases between them. The V gene's germline CDR1 is MNHEY and CDR2 SVGEGT. The CDR3 consists of 15 residues. The CDR3 here is CASSPARTVVQPQHF. In DNA form, the CDR3 reads TGTGCCAGCAGTCCCGCTAGGACCGTAGTTCAGCCCCAGCATTTT.

This clonotype was counted between two and nine times. The rearrangement uses TRBV28 and TRBJ2-7, with D tentatively TRBD1 (6 bases). With 2 bases removed from V and 4 bases from J, the gap between germline ends came to 15 bases. Germline loops: CDR1 MDHEN, CDR2 SYDVKM. This CDR3 contains 15 residues. The CDR3 is CASSLESSGTYEQYF. CDR3 coding DNA: TGTGCCAGCAGTTTAGAGTCCTCCGGGACATACGAGCAGTACTTC.

This clonotype was seen many times. The chain's CDR3 is CAISEAGYEQYF. The CDR3 DNA sequence: TGTGCCATCAGTGAGGCGGGCTACGAGCAGTACTTC. The gene calls are TRBV10-3 and TRBJ2-7; maybe TRBD2 (5 bases). The CDR3 extends over 12 amino acids. The ends were cut back, 2 bases at V and 3 bases at J, with 5 bases in the middle. Germline V gene data show CDR1 as ENHRY and CDR2 as SYGVKD.

The chain joins TRBV20-1 to TRBJ2-3; D gene unclear. The CDR3 is 13 amino acids. Looked up from germline, CDR1 is DFQATT and CDR2 is SNEGSKA (reference sequence). V was clipped by 6 bases and J by 0 bases, with 10 bases between them. The CDR3 loop reads CSAMWSSTDTQYF. The CDR3 bases are TGCAGTGCCATGTGGTCTAGCACAGATACGCAGTATTTT.

This clonotype was picked up a small number of times. The CDR3 is CASRVGTSGRAVYEQYF. Here the CDR3 DNA reads TGTGCCAGCAGGGTCGGGACTAGCGGGAGGGCCGTCTACGAGCAGTACTTC. J is TRBJ2-7 and V is TRBV7-2; 16 positions agree with TRBD2. Germline CDR1 and CDR2: SGHTA and FQGNSA. The CDR3 covers 17 residues. Trimming at V came to 6 bases and at J to 3 bases, leaving 8 bases not matched to a gene.

In its sample, this clonotype was seen a few times. The J gene is TRBJ1-5, the V gene TRBV6-1; perhaps TRBD1 as D (5 bases). The CDR3 runs to 14 residues. The V end was cut by 1 base, the J end by 7 bases, with 11 bases between. Germline CDR1 is MNHNS and CDR2 is SASEGT. The DNA for the CDR3 is TGTGCCAGCAGTGAAGTAGAAGGGGTGCAGCCCCAGCATTTT. This sequence encodes CASSEVEGVQPQHF.

This clonotype was counted between two and nine times. The chain employs TRBV7-9 and TRBJ2-3; tentative D call: TRBD2 (7 bases). Germline-derived CDR1 and CDR2 are SEHNR and FQNEAQ (reference sequence). The CDR3 consists of 15 residues. V lost 5 bases and J lost 4, with 16 bases in between. This CDR3 reads CASSRKGGGADTQYF. CDR3 coding DNA: TGTGCCAGCAGCCGCAAGGGAGGGGGAGCAGATACGCAGTATTTT.

CDR3 nucleotide sequence: TGTGCCATCAGTGCCCAGGGAGTTGGTGACCTCCACTTT. Protein product: CAISAQGVGDLHF. V usage is TRBV10-3 and J usage is TRBJ1-6, with a weak D call TRBD1 (5 bases). The CDR3 spans 13 residues. V shed 4 bases and J shed 15 bases, with 16 bases lying between them. From germline, CDR1 is ENHRY and CDR2 SYGVKD.

The rearrangement links TRBV20-1 to TRBJ2-7, with 7 bases identical to TRBD1. The CDR3 loop spans 12 amino acids. The V segment lost 6 bases and the J segment 7 bases; nucleotides outside the gene matches: 9. CDR1 and CDR2 (germline): DFQATT, SNEGSKA (reference sequence). CDR3 DNA sequence: TGCAGTGCCCACAGGGGTTTGACGGAGCAGTACTTC. Its translation: CSAHRGLTEQYF.

The CDR3 sequence: CASSQEWGQGAGNEKLFF. CDR3 coding DNA: TGCGCCAGCAGCCAAGAATGGGGACAGGGTGCGGGTAATGAAAAACTGTTTTTT. The chain carries TRBV4-1 and TRBJ1-4; 9 bases line up with TRBD1. CDR3 length: 18 residues. The germline V gene has CDR1 MGHRA and CDR2 YSYEKL. With 0 bases clipped from V and 4 bases from J, the junction kept 9 bases outside the gene matches.

The V and J genes are TRBV25-1 and TRBJ2-7; 12 positions agree with TRBD2. Germline V gene data show CDR1 as MGHDK and CDR2 as SYGVNS. This CDR3 spans 16 amino acids. V shed 4 bases, J shed 1 base, and the junction held 5 bases outside the gene matches. CDR3 protein: CASSAPGLAGSYEQYF. The CDR3 DNA is TGTGCCAGCAGTGCCCCAGGACTAGCGGGATCCTACGAGCAGTACTTC.

The chain joins TRBV12-3 or TRBV12-4 to TRBJ1-1, with D uncertain. The CDR3 has 15 residues. Trimming pared 5 bases from V and 0 bases from J, leaving 13 bases between. As DNA, the CDR3 is TGTGCCAGCAGTCCTTCTGGTACAATGAACACTGAAGCTTTCTTT. Translated, it gives CASSPSGTMNTEAFF.

The chain recombines TRBV12-3 or TRBV12-4 with TRBJ2-2; the D call may be TRBD1 or TRBD2 (5 bases each). V was cut by 5 bases and J by 2 bases, with 12 bases left in between. The CDR3 runs 15 residues. The CDR3 reads CASSPGAANTGELFF. DNA of the CDR3: TGTGCCAGCAGTCCCGGGGCAGCTAACACCGGGGAGCTGTTTTTT.

This clonotype was counted many times. V usage is TRBV5-1 and J usage is TRBJ2-3, with D unclear. The V gene's germline CDR1 is SGHRS and CDR2 YFSETQ. Trimming removed 0 bases at V and 2 bases at J, with 7 bases between. This CDR3 comprises 14 residues. CDR3 protein: CASSLGGNTDTQYF. Here the CDR3 DNA reads TGCGCCAGCAGCTTGGGGGGAAACACAGATACGCAGTATTTT.

Notes on this clonotype: A clone one base away is much larger, so this may be a read error. J is TRBJ1-5 and V is TRBV12-3 or TRBV12-4, with no clear D. The CDR3 consists of 13 residues. The V and J ends lost 1 base and 8 bases respectively, with 9 bases between them. Here the CDR3 reads CASSLGAAEPQHF. The CDR3 DNA is TGTGCCAGCAGTTTAGGGGCGGCGGAGCCCCAGCATTTT.